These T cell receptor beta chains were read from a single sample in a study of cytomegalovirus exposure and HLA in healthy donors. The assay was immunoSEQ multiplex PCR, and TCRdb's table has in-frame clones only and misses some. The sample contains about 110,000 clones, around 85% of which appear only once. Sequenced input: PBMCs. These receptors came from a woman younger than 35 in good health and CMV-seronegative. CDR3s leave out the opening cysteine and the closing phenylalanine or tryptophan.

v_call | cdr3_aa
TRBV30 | AWSSGVSGANVLT
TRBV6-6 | ASSYPRTSGGSQY
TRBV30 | AWSGLAGINEQF
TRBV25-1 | ASSGTGDTGELF
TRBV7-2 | ASSRTPGINTIY
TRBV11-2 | ASSLGQGGGVNTEAF
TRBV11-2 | ASSPLTGATGELF
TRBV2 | ASNRQGQNIQY
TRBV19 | ASREAGYGYT
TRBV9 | ASSVDGSNQPQH
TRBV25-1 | ASSYTGGRPYEQY
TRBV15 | ATSRVRVWEKLF
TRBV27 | ASSPGRQPQH
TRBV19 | ASSFPGIGRQPQH
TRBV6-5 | ASSQRGSYNEQF
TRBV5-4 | ASSPWGGSETQY
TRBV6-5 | ASSLTGGVTGELF
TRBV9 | ASSPGDAGLVNSYEQY
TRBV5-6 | ASSLAPGNTEAF
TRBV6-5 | ASSYTDNEQF
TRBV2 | ASSDVQVSPRAGYT
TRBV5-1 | ASSLMGSGANEQF
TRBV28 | ASSSTRQGGRVTEAF
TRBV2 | ASGGTGVWDLAGTRDTQY
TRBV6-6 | ASSYSRVLNYGYT
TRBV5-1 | ASSLAGLEQY
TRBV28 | ASSLTDRGQVNQPQH